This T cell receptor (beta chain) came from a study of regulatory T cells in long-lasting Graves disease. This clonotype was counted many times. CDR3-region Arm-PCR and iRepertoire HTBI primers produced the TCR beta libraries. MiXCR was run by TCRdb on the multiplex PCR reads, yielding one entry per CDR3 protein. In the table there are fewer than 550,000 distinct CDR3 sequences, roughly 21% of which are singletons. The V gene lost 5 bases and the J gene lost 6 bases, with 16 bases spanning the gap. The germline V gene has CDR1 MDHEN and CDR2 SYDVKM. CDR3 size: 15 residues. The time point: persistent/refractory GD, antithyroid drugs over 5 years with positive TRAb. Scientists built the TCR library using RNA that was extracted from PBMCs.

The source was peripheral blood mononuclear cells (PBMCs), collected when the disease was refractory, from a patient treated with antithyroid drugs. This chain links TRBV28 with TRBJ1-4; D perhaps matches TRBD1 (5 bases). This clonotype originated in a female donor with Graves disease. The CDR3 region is CASSLGKPRDEKLFF. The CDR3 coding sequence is TGTGCCAGCAGTCTGGGCAAGCCCAGGGATGAAAAACTGTTTTTT.